The rows below give T cell receptor beta chains drawn from one sample of a study of low-dose radiotherapy and immunotherapy resistance in tumors. TCRdb reanalysed the reads using MiXCR and keeps one entry per CDR3 protein. The table has more than 90,000 distinct CDR3 sequences, 20% to 25% seen once. The specimen was PBMCs, collected after low-dose radiotherapy plus immunotherapy. The source is a male donor with prostate cancer. The CDR3 runs from the conserved cysteine through the conserved F or W. A D gene is named only where the DNA matches it firmly. The size of a clone is reported for some rows only, either as once, few or many, or as a class for expanded clones.

J gene | D gene | V gene | clone size | CDR3 DNA | CDR3 protein
TRBJ2-1 | . | TRBV7-3 | many | TGTGCCAGCAGCTTCTCGTGGGCCTACAATGAGCAGTTCTTC | CASSFSWAYNEQFF
TRBJ2-5 | . | TRBV18 | . | TGTGCCAGCTCACCACAGGTCCGGCCAGGGCAAGAGACCCAGTACTTC | CASSPQVRPGQETQYF
TRBJ2-6 | . | TRBV7-2 | . | TGTGCCAGCAGCGAATCTGGGGCCAACGTCCTGACTTTC | CASSESGANVLTF
TRBJ2-1 | TRBD2 | TRBV29-1 | many | TGCAGCTCCACCCTAGCGGGGGCTAACAATGAGCAGTTCTTC | CSSTLAGANNEQFF
TRBJ2-3 | . | TRBV19 | many | TGTGCCAGTAGTGCCTCCTCCACAGATACGCAGTATTTT | CASSASSTDTQYF
TRBJ1-3 | TRBD1 | TRBV20-1 | . | TGCGCCCACAGGGGCCCTGGAAACACCATATATTTT | CAHRGPGNTIYF
TRBJ2-5 | TRBD1 | TRBV12-3/TRBV12-4 | many | TGTGCCAGCAGTTACAGGGGGGCAGAGACCCAGTACTTC | CASSYRGAETQYF
TRBJ2-7 | . | TRBV5-6 | many | TGTGCCAGCAGCTCCGGGACCTTCCTATACGAGCAGTACTTC | CASSSGTFLYEQYF
TRBJ2-4 | . | TRBV7-9 | many | TGTGCCAGCAGCTTATGGGCGATCCCCTCTGCCAAAAACATTCAGTACTTC | CASSLWAIPSAKNIQYF
TRBJ2-7 | . | TRBV21-1 | many | TGTGCCAGCAGCTTGCGACTAGCGGGGGACTACGAGCAGTACTTC | CASSLRLAGDYEQYF
TRBJ2-5 | . | TRBV19 | many | TGTGCCACTAGCAGGACTGATACAAGACAGACCCAGTACTTC | CATSRTDTRQTQYF
TRBJ1-1 | . | TRBV7-2 | many | TGTGCCAGCAGCCCTAGGGGCCTCGGGTCGGGCACTGAAGCTTTCTTT | CASSPRGLGSGTEAFF
TRBJ2-4 | TRBD1 | TRBV2 | many | TGTGCCAGCAGGCCCACAGGGGTGGCCAAAAACATTCAGTACTTC | CASRPTGVAKNIQYF
TRBJ2-5 | TRBD2 | TRBV9 | . | TGTGCCAGCAGCCTGACTAGCGGGGGTGAGACCCAGTACTTC | CASSLTSGGETQYF
TRBJ1-5 | TRBD1 | TRBV19 | . | TGTGCCAGCGCAGGGACAGGGGGCAGCAATCAGCCCCAGCATTTT | CASAGTGGSNQPQHF
TRBJ2-5 | . | TRBV11-2 | many | TGTGCCAGCAGCTTAGGGGGAATAGAGACCCAGTACTTC | CASSLGGIETQYF
TRBJ1-1 | . | TRBV12-3/TRBV12-4 | many | TGTGCCAGCTTAGGCCAGATGAACACTGAAGCTTTCTTT | CASLGQMNTEAFF